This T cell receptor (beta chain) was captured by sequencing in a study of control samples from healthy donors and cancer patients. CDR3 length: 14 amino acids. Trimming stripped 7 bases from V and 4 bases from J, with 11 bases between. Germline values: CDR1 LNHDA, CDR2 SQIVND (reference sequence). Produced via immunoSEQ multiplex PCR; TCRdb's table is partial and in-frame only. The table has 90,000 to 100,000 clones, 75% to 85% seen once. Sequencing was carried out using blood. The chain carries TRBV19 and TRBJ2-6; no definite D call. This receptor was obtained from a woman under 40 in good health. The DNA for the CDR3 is TGTGCCAGTAAACTCTCTGGAGGGGCCAACGTCCTGACTTTC. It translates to CASKLSGGANVLTF.